This TCR beta chain appears in the sequencing data of a study of T cell changes during pregnancy in multiple sclerosis (dated by TCRdb to 2018 to 2020). Study-level background: The study examined how the T cell repertoire changed over the course of pregnancy in women with multiple sclerosis.

A word on this clone: This receptor's antigen is unknown. No qualities accompany the bases; no much larger clone lies one base away.

CDR1 and CDR2, per the germline V gene, are SGHVS and FQNEAQ. The CDR3 runs 13 amino acids, cysteine and phenylalanine included. CDR3 DNA only is kept here, 39 bases in frame from base 1. The trim is 3 bases for V and 5 bases for J, with a gap of 8 bases between the germline ends. Libraries were made using the immunoSEQ multiplex PCR assay. Here the immuneACCESS table is served through TCRdb, limited to in-frame sequences with V and J called. Missing clones are a known gap in these copies; in checked studies unresolved V genes cover under half, and the rest lacks a known reason. The sample table contains tens of thousands of clones; only one count was recorded for about 93% of them. Of the sample, 3.9% falls within the top ten clones.

The source was CD8+ T cells from peripheral blood mononuclear cells, collected after pregnancy. The V and J segments used are TRBV7-8 and TRBJ2-1; the D gene cannot be named for sure. This TCR derives from a female donor with multiple sclerosis, enrolled in a pregnancy study. Here is the DNA: TGTGCCAGCAGCTTGCAACAGCACAATGAGCAGTTCTTC. This sequence encodes CASSLQQHNEQFF. Full variable domain (CDR3 extended with the reference TRBV7-8 and TRBJ2-1 proteins): GAGVSQSPRYKVAKRGQDVALRCDPISGHVSLFWYQQALGQGPEFLTYFQNEAQLDKSGLPSDRFFAERPEGSVSTLKIQRTQQEDSAVYLCASSLQQHNEQFFGPGTRLTVL.